These 14 T cell receptor beta chains originate from one sample sequenced in a study of T cell repertoires in cytomegalovirus infection. TCRdb re-analysed the reads in MiXCR, keeping a single row per CDR3 protein. The sample lists about 740,000 distinct CDR3 sequences, 35% to 40% occurring once. Sequenced sample: PBMCs. The receptors were gathered from a human donor in good health (CMV status not recorded). Some clones in this sample may be carry-over from other donors' samples.

This clonotype was counted between two and nine times. This chain's CDR3 is CASSLLGRPGETQYF. DNA for the CDR3: TGTGCCAGCAGCCTCCTAGGACGGCCTGGGGAGACCCAGTACTTC. The chain carries TRBV12-3 or TRBV12-4 and TRBJ2-5; D is unclear. CDR3 length: 15 amino acids. V lost 6 bases to trimming and J lost 5 bases, with 19 bases between them.

This clonotype has only a few counts. The V and J genes are TRBV7-6 and TRBJ2-1, with D tentatively TRBD1 (6 bases). In germline, CDR1 is SGHVS, CDR2 FNYEAQ. V shed 7 bases and J shed 1 base, with 11 bases lying between them. This CDR3 spans 14 amino acids. CDR3 region: CASMRQASYNEQFF. For the CDR3, the DNA is TGTGCCAGCATGCGACAGGCATCCTACAATGAGCAGTTCTTC. Drawing the rest from reference TRBV7-6 and TRBJ2-1, the complete variable domain is GAGVSQSPRYKVTKRGQDVALRCDPISGHVSLYWYRQALGQGPEFLTYFNYEAQQDKSGLPNDRFSAERPEGSISTLTIQRTEQRDSAMYRCASMRQASYNEQFFGPGTRLTVL.

This clonotype was counted a few times. The V gene is TRBV30, the J gene TRBJ2-2; TRBD2 matches at 9 bases. The CDR3 is 15 amino acids. V lost 4 bases, J lost 3 bases, and 6 bases stayed unmatched. The germline CDR1 and CDR2 sequences are GTSNPN and SVGIG (reference sequence). The CDR3 nucleotides read TGTGCCTGGAACCAGCGGGGGGCCCACACCGGGGAGCTGTTTTTT. Its protein is CAWNQRGAHTGELFF.

This clonotype was seen repeatedly, ten times or more. This chain connects TRBV7-2 to TRBJ2-5; 12 positions agree with TRBD1. The V segment lost 4 bases and the J segment 5 bases; nucleotides outside the gene matches: 5. The length of the CDR3 is 15 residues. Germline CDR1 and CDR2: SGHTA and FQGNSA. DNA of the CDR3: TGTGCCAGCAGCTGGGACAGGGGGCGGATGGAGACCCAGTACTTC. Its translation: CASSWDRGRMETQYF.

This chain uses TRBV20-1 with TRBJ2-2; 9 positions agree with TRBD1. The trim removed 0 bases at V and 6 bases at J, leaving 11 bases unmatched. CDR3 length: 17 residues. CDR1 DFQATT and CDR2 SNEGSKA come from the germline V gene (reference sequence). The CDR3 loop reads CSARDRQTGGWAGELFF. Written as DNA, the CDR3 is TGCAGTGCTAGAGATCGGCAAACAGGGGGCTGGGCCGGGGAGCTGTTTTTT.

Comments on this clonotype: A read error is likely, as this CDR3 ends without the conserved phenylalanine or tryptophan. The chain employs TRBV7-8 and TRBJ2-7; possible D gene TRBD2, 5 bases. The CDR3 has 13 amino acids. Per the germline V gene, CDR1 is SGHVS and CDR2 is FQNEAQ. Trimming shortened V by 5 bases and J by 4 bases, and 12 bases separated the two germline ends. The CDR3 sequence is CASSSISGYEQYL. CDR3 nucleotide sequence: TGTGCCAGCAGCAGCATATCGGGGTACGAGCAGTACTTA.

This clonotype showed up just a few times. The chain couples TRBV28 to TRBJ2-3; weak D call: TRBD2 (5 bases). CDR1 is MDHEN, CDR2 SYDVKM, per germline. The CDR3 sequence is 14 residues long. Trimming took off 6 bases at V and 1 base at J, with 11 bases between the two ends. CDR3 loop: CASRLGRRTDTQYF. CDR3 DNA sequence: TGTGCCAGCAGACTAGGACGCCGCACAGATACGCAGTATTTT.

The chain recombines TRBV20-1 with TRBJ2-5; TRBD2 matches at 7 bases. V lost 3 bases, J lost 4 bases, and 8 bases stayed unmatched. The germline CDR1 and CDR2 sequences are DFQATT and SNEGSKA (reference sequence). The CDR3 runs 14 residues. The CDR3 here is CSASRGSIRETQYF. CDR3 sequence (DNA): TGCAGTGCTAGTCGCGGGAGCATACGAGAGACCCAGTACTTC.

Turning to this clonotype: With a much larger clone just one base away, this may be a read error. The chain links TRBV7-8 to TRBJ1-6; no definite D call. Germline CDR1 SGHVS, CDR2 FQNEAQ. This CDR3 comprises 15 residues. The CDR3 loop reads CASSFIGRNNSPLQF. DNA for the CDR3: TGTGCCAGCAGCTTTATAGGACGGAATAATTCACCCCTCCAATTT.

This sequence joins TRBV9 and TRBJ2-1; no reliable D call. V was trimmed by 1 base and J by 6 bases, leaving 11 bases between them. The CDR3 sequence is 14 residues long. The V gene's germline CDR1 is SGDLS and CDR2 YYNGEE. The CDR3 nucleotides are TGTGCCAGCAGCGTATCCACCACGGGCAATGAGCAGTTCTTC. Translation: CASSVSTTGNEQFF.

The CDR3 region is CASSRGGPLGTDTQYF. For the CDR3, the DNA is TGTGCCAGCAGTCGCGGGGGGCCCCTAGGCACAGATACGCAGTATTTT. The chain links TRBV27 to TRBJ2-3, with 8 bases aligning to TRBD2. In germline, CDR1 is MNHEY, CDR2 SMNVEV (reference sequence). J lost 1 base, V lost 5 bases, and 8 bases had no gene match. CDR3 size: 16 residues.

J is TRBJ2-1 and V is TRBV29-1; D remains unclear. Trimming pared 7 bases from V and 5 bases from J, leaving 6 bases between. Germline-derived CDR1 and CDR2 are SQVTM and ANQGSEA. There are 10 residues in the CDR3. CDR3: CSAWDNEQFF. CDR3 nucleotides: TGCAGCGCTTGGGACAATGAGCAGTTCTTC.

The CDR3 sequence: CSALVVGSGEKLFF. The CDR3 DNA follows: TGCAGCGCTCTGGTTGTAGGGAGTGGGGAAAAACTGTTTTTT. The J gene is TRBJ1-4, the V gene TRBV29-1; D ambiguous. This CDR3 is built from 14 residues. V lost 7 bases, J lost 8 bases, and 20 bases lay in between. Germline values: CDR1 SQVTM, CDR2 ANQGSEA.

This chain links TRBV10-3 with TRBJ1-2; 7 bases fit TRBD1. Per germline, CDR1 ENHRY and CDR2 SYGVKD. With V trimmed by 2 bases and J by 8 bases, 17 bases remained unmatched. There are 17 residues in the CDR3. The CDR3 sequence: CAISEPQRTGDGAGYTF. CDR3 bases: TGTGCCATCAGTGAGCCTCAAAGGACAGGAGATGGGGCGGGCTACACCTTC.